Listed below are T cell receptor beta chains from one sample, sequenced in a study of blood T cell repertoires in COVID-19. The data were produced by immunoSEQ multiplex PCR, yet TCRdb's version contains in-frame clones alone and is incomplete. The sample lists over 150,000 clones, roughly 76% occurring once. The sequencing sample was made of peripheral blood. These receptors came from a woman of 80 years or more with COVID-19, enrolled during active disease. Each CDR3 is given without its conserved first and last residue. The order of the fields is J gene, clone size, V gene, CDR3 protein. Where a row states a size, it is once, few, many or the class of an expanded clone; other rows omit it.

J: TRBJ2-7; size: once; V: TRBV19; CDR3: ASSIDWLQGPTYEQY
J: TRBJ2-6; size: many; V: TRBV7-8; CDR3: ASSFPYRGQGANVLT
J: TRBJ1-1; size: -; V: TRBV19; CDR3: ASGGGLVTEAF
J: TRBJ1-2; size: -; V: TRBV7-2; CDR3: ASSLAIGGGFGYGYT
J: TRBJ2-2; size: -; V: TRBV9; CDR3: ASSRQGYTGELF
J: TRBJ2-3; size: -; V: TRBV6-2/TRBV6-3; CDR3: ASSLALRAGTDTQY
J: TRBJ2-3; size: -; V: TRBV7-8; CDR3: ASSLFAGGTDTQY
J: TRBJ1-1; size: once; V: TRBV20-1; CDR3: SASAPGQGNTEAF
J: TRBJ2-7; size: -; V: TRBV28; CDR3: ASSFTTGMEY
J: TRBJ2-2; size: once; V: TRBV21-1; CDR3: ASSPLAGGTGELF
J: TRBJ1-2; size: -; V: TRBV18; CDR3: ASSPSGEGYT
J: TRBJ1-2; size: -; V: TRBV6-5; CDR3: ASRPTDSYGYT
J: TRBJ2-1; size: -; V: TRBV5-1; CDR3: ASSATGGRAGDEQF
J: TRBJ2-2; size: -; V: TRBV18; CDR3: ASSPRLAGAMNTGELF
J: TRBJ1-1; size: -; V: TRBV6-6; CDR3: ASSPPLGGLDTEAF
J: TRBJ2-4; size: -; V: TRBV5-4; CDR3: ASSLLLAGAKNIQY
J: TRBJ1-2; size: few; V: TRBV9; CDR3: ASSAHRGLDGYT
J: TRBJ2-7; size: -; V: TRBV7-2; CDR3: ASSLTSGSYEQY
J: TRBJ2-7; size: few; V: TRBV5-1; CDR3: ASSSLAGVSYEQY